This T cell receptor (beta chain) comes out of a study of Graves' ophthalmopathy and Graves' hyperthyroidism (dated by TCRdb to the late 2010s). As for the study more broadly: Peripheral blood was collected before any treatment was given, at the time of initial diagnosis. To tell Graves' ophthalmopathy apart from Graves' hyperthyroidism, and to predict which patients would progress to ophthalmopathy, the study relied on TCR beta repertoire signatures. In total, approximately 130 blood samples were TCR-sequenced: some 43 ophthalmopathy, under 85 hyperthyroidism and roughly 17 hyperthyroidism-to-ophthalmopathy patients. To explore V-J signatures distinguishing ophthalmopathy from hyperthyroidism, a discovery set of more than 95 patients (more than 40 ophthalmopathy, 55 to 60 stable hyperthyroidism) was enrolled. An independent validation cohort comprised around 20 hyperthyroidism patients and over 15 patients who later progressed from hyperthyroidism to ophthalmopathy. In roughly 6 hyperthyroidism patients, T-cell repertoires of thyroid tissue and blood were compared. After sampling, hyperthyroidism patients received methimazole starting at 30 mg daily, and ophthalmopathy patients received high-dose intravenous methylprednisolone. The roughly 94 discovery patients were randomly divided into training and test sets at a 7:3 ratio. What the research found in general, with its limitations: Most expanded thyroid clonotypes with frequency above 0.001 were also detected in blood, suggesting blood repertoires may reflect the thyroid immune response. No statistical method was used to predetermine the sample size, and group allocation was not hidden from the investigators. In validation, the model predicted ophthalmopathy progression with nearly 71% sensitivity and less than 80% specificity; some 13 predicted patients were CT-confirmed with GO in a median of around 6 months. The 13-signature model separated ophthalmopathy from stable hyperthyroidism with approximately 88% sensitivity and approximately 81% specificity in cross-validation, and 80%/75% in the test set.

Patients with ophthalmopathy had moderately to severely active disease, with a Clinical Activity Score of 3 or more, a NOSPECS grade of 4 or more, and a disease duration of less than 3 months. Anyone with other autoimmune diseases, uncontrolled infections, pregnancy or lactation was excluded from the study. Diagnosis was based on clinical symptoms, serum thyroxine, TRAb, thyroid ultrasound and orbital computed tomography. PBMCs were isolated from about 10 ml of fresh peripheral blood by Ficoll-Paque density gradient centrifugation. Total RNA was extracted using Trizol reagent, and RNA quality was checked on an Agilent 2100 Bioanalyzer. TCR beta CDR3 regions were amplified from RNA transcripts for repertoire sequencing. A first-round RT-PCR used HTBI primers with the Qiagen OneStep RT-PCR kit, followed by a second-round multiplex PCR, size selection and purification. Sequencing of the libraries was carried out on an Illumina HiSeq2000 in paired-end mode with 100 bp reads. The authors processed their data as follows. SOAPnuke was used for read processing, and reads with adapters, uncalled bases, a mean Phred below 15, or no exact constant-primer or identifier match were discarded. COPE v1.2.5 was used to merge the high-quality paired reads. Clonotypes were defined as unique nucleotide sequences and were aligned to IMGT TRB V, D and J references using MiTCR v1.1. Only V-J combinations with frequency above 0.0001 were analysed, covering about 99% of repertoires. A TCR clonal expansion and chaos score per V-J combination was defined as the ratio of F50 clonal expansion to chaos observed in the TCRdist matrix. Welch's t-statistics and random forest were used to narrow the features down to approximately 13 V-J combinations, which were then fed into a naive Bayes classifier. Thyroid-blood repertoire similarity was quantified with the Morisita-Horn index. TCRdb reworked the public reads: Q25 trimming with fastp, MiXCR clone assembly, productive beta chains retained. Each CDR3 protein gets just one entry, which takes the most common genes and DNA from the rows behind it. The V and J calls shown here were made by TCRdb, not taken from the authors' results. In all, the sample holds some 150,000 distinct CDR3 sequences, and 35% to 45% of those were seen once. Nearly 9% of the sample goes to the ten largest clones.

CDR1 and CDR2 were assigned from the germline V gene as MDHEN and SYDVKM. Counted from cysteine to phenylalanine, this CDR3 has 12 amino acids. This entry keeps only the CDR3 DNA: 36 bases, framed from base 1. Between the V and J ends, shortened by 7 bases and 0 bases respectively, the junction contains 4 bases. Remarks on this clonotype: This clone's antigen is unknown. Qualities for individual bases were not recorded, and no much larger clone is one base off.

Here the chain combines TRBV28 and TRBJ1-5, with the D gene uncertain. The source is a man aged 30 to 39 with Graves' ophthalmopathy. Donor details come from another sample of the same person, matched by shared clones. Source material: peripheral blood. The base sequence is TGTGCCAGCAACCGTAGCAATCAGCCCCAGCATTTT. This codes for CASNRSNQPQHF.